The entry below gives a single TCR beta chain sequence along with its context. Its antigen is currently unknown. V was trimmed by 4 bases and J by 1 base, leaving 13 bases between them. In germline, CDR1 is MDHEN, CDR2 SYDVKM. The CDR3 runs to 15 residues. This sample stems from a study of CD8+ T cells in alopecia areata. Regarding the study as a whole: Higher clonality than in normal scalp was seen in lesional scalp, especially alopecia totalis/universalis. Patients showed less clear TCR sequence sharing than mice, possibly partly because of HLA diversity.

Investigators isolated RNA and reverse transcribed it into cDNA to act as the sequencing template. Clones were read by immunoSEQ multiplex PCR, and TCRdb kept only the in-frame ones, dropping some. The sample carries approximately 130,000 clones, about 46% recorded once. Sequences were obtained from NKG2D-low CD8+ T cells sorted from blood. The source of this sequence is a human donor with alopecia areata. This chain uses TRBV28 with TRBJ2-5, with D tentatively TRBD1 (6 bases). This CDR3 is CASSSIRGLQETQYF. The CDR3 region has the DNA TGTGCCAGCAGTTCAATCAGGGGCCTCCAAGAGACCCAGTACTTC.